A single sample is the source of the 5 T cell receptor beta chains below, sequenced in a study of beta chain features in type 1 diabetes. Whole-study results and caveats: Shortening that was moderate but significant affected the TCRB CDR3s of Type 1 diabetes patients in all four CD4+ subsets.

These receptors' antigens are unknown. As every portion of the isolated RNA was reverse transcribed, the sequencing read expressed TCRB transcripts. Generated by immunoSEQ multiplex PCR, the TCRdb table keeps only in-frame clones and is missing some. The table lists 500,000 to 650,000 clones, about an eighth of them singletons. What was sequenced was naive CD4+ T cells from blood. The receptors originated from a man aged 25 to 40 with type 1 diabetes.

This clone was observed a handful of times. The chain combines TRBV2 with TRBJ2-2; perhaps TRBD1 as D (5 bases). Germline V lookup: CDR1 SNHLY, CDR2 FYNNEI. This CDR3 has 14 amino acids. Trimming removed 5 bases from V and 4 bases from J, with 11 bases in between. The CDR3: CASSRVDSTGELFF. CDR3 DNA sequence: TGTGCCAGCAGTAGGGTCGACAGCACCGGGGAGCTGTTTTTT. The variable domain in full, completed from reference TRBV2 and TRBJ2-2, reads EPEVTQTPSHQVTQMGQEVILRCVPISNHLYFYWYRQILGQKVEFLVSFYNNEISEKSEIFDDQFSVERPDGSNFTLKIRSTKLEDSAMYFCASSRVDSTGELFFGEGSRLTVL.

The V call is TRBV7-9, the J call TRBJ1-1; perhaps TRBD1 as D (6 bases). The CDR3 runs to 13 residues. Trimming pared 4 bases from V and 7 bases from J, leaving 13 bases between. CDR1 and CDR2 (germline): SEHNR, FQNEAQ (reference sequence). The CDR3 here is CASSSQGSDEAFF. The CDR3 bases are TGTGCCAGCAGCTCTCAGGGGAGCGATGAAGCTTTCTTT.

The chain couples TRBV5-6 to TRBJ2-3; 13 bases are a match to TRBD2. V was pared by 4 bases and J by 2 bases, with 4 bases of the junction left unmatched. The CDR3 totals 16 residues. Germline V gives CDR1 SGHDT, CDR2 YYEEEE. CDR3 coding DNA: TGTGCCAGCAGCCTGGGACTAGCGGGGTTCACAGATACGCAGTATTTT. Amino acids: CASSLGLAGFTDTQYF.

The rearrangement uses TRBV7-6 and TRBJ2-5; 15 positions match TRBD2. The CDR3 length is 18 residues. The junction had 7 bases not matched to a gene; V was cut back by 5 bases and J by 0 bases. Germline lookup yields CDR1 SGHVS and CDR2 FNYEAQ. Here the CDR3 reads CASSPAGTSGGNQETQYF. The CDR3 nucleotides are TGTGCCAGCAGCCCAGCCGGGACTAGCGGGGGGAACCAAGAGACCCAGTACTTC.

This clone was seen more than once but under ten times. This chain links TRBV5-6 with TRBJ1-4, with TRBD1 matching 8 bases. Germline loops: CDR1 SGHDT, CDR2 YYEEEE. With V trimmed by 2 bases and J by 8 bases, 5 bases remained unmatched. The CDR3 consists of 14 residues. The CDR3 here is CASSFRTGSEKLFF. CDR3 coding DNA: TGTGCCAGCAGCTTTAGGACAGGGAGCGAAAAACTGTTTTTT.